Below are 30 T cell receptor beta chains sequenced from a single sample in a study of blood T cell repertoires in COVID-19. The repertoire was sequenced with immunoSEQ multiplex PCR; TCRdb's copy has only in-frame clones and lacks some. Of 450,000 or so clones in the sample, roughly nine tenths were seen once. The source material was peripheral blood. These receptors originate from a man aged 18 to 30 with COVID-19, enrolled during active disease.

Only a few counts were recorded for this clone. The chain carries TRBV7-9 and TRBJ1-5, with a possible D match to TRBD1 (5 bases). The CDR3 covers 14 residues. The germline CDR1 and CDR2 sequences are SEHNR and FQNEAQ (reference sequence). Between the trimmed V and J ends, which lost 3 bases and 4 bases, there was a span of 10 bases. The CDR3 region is CASSFSGPNQPQHF. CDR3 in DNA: TGTGCCAGCAGCTTTTCAGGGCCTAATCAGCCCCAGCATTTT.

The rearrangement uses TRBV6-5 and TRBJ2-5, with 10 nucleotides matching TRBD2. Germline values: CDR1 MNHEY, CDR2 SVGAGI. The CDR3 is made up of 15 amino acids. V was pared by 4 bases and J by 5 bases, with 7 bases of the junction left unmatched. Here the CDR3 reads CASSLGAGGPETQYF. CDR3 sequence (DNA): TGTGCCAGCAGTTTAGGAGCGGGAGGGCCTGAGACCCAGTACTTC.

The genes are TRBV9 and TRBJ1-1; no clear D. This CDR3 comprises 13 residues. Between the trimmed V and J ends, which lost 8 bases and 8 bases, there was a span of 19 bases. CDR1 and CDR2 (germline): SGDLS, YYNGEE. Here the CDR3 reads CASMKVRSGEAFF. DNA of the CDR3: TGTGCCAGTATGAAGGTCAGATCGGGGGAAGCTTTCTTT.

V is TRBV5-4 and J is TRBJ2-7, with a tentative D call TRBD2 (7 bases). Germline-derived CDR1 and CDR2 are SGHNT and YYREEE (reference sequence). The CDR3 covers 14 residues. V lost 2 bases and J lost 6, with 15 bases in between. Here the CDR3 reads CASSFRGGPPEQYF. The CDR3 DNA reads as TGTGCCAGCAGCTTCCGCGGGGGCCCCCCCGAGCAGTACTTC.

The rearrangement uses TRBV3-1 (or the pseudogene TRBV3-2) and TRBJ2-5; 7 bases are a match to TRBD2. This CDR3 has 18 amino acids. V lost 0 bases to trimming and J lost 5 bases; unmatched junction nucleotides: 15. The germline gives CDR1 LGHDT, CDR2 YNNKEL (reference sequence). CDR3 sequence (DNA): TGTGCCAGCAGCCAAGATTCCTGGGCGGGAGAGTTGTGGGAGACCCAGTACTTC. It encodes CASSQDSWAGELWETQYF.

The chain's CDR3 is CASSERQNSPLHF. Here the CDR3 DNA reads TGTGCCAGCAGTGAGAGACAGAATTCACCCCTCCACTTT. This chain connects TRBV6-1 to TRBJ1-6; D is possibly TRBD1 (5 bases). The germline gives CDR1 MNHNS, CDR2 SASEGT. The CDR3 covers 13 residues. V lost 3 bases, J lost 7 bases, and 7 bases lay in between.

CDR3 in amino acids: CASNKQGTGNTIYF. In DNA form, the CDR3 reads TGTGCCAGCAACAAACAGGGGACTGGAAACACCATATATTTT. The chain has TRBV5-4 and TRBJ1-3, with 7 positions matching TRBD1. Germline V gives CDR1 SGHNT, CDR2 YYREEE (reference sequence). The CDR3 is made up of 14 amino acids. V lost 6 bases and J lost 2; bases outside the gene matches: 5.

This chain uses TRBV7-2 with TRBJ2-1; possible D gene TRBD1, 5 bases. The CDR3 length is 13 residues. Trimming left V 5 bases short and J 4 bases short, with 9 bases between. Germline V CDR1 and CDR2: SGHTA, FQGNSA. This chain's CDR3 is CASSRGQYNEQFF. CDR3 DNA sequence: TGTGCCAGCAGCCGCGGACAATACAATGAGCAGTTCTTC.

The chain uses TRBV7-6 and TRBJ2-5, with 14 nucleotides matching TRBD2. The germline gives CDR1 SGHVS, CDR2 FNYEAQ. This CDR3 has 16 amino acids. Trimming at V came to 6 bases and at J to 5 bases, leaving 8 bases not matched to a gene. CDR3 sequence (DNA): TGTGCCAGCAGTCTCCGACTAGCGGGGGGGCTTGAGACCCAGTACTTC. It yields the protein CASSLRLAGGLETQYF.

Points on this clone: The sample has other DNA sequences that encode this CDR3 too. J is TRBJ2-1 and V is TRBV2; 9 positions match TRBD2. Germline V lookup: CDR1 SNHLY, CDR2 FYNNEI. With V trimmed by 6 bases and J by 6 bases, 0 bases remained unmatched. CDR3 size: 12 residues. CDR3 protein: CASRLAGNEQFF. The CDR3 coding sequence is TGTGCCAGCAGACTAGCGGGCAATGAGCAGTTCTTC.

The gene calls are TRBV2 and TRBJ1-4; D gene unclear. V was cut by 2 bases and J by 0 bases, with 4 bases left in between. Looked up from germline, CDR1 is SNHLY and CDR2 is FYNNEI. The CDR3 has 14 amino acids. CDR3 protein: CASSEQATNEKLFF. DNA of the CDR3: TGTGCCAGCAGTGAACAGGCAACTAATGAAAAACTGTTTTTT.

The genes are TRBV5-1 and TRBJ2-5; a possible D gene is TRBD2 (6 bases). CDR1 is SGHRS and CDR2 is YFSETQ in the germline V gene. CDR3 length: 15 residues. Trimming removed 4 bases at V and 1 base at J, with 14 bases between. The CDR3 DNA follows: TGCGCCAGCAGCCCCAGGGTGCGGGGCCAAGAGACCCAGTACTTC. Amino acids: CASSPRVRGQETQYF.

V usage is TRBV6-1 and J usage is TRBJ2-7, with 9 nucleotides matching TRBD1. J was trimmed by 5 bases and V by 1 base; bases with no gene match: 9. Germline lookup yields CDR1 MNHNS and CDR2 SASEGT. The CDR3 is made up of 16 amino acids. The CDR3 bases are TGTGCCAGCAGTGAAGGGCTGGGACAGGGTCAGAACGAGCAGTACTTC. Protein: CASSEGLGQGQNEQYF.

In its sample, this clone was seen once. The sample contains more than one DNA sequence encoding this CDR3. The CDR3 DNA sequence: TGTGCCAGTAGCATGACAGGTAGCAATCAGCCCCAGCATTTT. Protein product: CASSMTGSNQPQHF. The chain links TRBV19 to TRBJ1-5; D is perhaps TRBD1 (6 bases). CDR3 length equals 14 residues. The V end was cut by 6 bases, the J end by 0 bases, with 9 bases between. CDR1 and CDR2 (germline): LNHDA, SQIVND (reference sequence).

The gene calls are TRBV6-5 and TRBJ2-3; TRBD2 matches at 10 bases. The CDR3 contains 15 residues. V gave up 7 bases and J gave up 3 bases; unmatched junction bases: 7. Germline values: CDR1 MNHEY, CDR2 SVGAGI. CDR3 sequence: CASTRSGGGTDTQYF. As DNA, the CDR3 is TGTGCCAGCACCAGAAGCGGGGGGGGAACAGATACGCAGTATTTT.

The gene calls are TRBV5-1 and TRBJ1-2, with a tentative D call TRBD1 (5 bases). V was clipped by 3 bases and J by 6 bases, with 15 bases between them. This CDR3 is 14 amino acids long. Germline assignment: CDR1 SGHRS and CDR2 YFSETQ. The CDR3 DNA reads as TGCGCCAGCAGCTCAAGACGGGGGACTGATGGCTACACCTTC. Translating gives CASSSRRGTDGYTF. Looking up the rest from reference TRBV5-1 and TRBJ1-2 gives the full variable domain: KAGVTQTPRYLIKTRGQQVTLSCSPISGHRSVSWYQQTPGQGLQFLFEYFSETQRNKGNFPGRFSGRQFSNSRSEMNVSTLELGDSALYLCASSSRRGTDGYTFGSGTRLTVV.

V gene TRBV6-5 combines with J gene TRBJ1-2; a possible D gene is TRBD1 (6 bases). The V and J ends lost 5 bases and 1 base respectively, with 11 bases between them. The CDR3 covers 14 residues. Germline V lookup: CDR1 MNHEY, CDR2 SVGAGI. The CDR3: CASSPRDNNYGYTF. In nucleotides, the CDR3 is TGTGCCAGCAGTCCCCGGGACAATAACTATGGCTACACCTTC.

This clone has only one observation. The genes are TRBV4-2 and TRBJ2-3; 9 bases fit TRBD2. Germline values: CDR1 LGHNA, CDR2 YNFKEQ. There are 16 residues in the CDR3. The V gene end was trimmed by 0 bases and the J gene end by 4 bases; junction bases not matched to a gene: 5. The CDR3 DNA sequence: TGTGCCAGCAGCCAAGAAGGCGGACTAGCGCCAGATACGCAGTATTTT. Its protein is CASSQEGGLAPDTQYF.

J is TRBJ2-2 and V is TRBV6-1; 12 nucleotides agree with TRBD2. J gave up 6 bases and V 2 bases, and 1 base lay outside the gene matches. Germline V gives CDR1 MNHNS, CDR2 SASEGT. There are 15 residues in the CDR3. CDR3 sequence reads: CASSELAGGAGELFF. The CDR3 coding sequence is TGTGCCAGCAGTGAACTAGCGGGAGGGGCCGGGGAGCTGTTTTTT.

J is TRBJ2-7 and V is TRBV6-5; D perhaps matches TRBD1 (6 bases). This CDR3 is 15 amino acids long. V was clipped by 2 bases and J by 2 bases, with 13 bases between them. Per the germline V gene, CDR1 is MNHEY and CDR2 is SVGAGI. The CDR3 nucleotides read TGTGCCAGCAGTTACACACACGACAGGACCTACGAGCAGTACTTC. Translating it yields CASSYTHDRTYEQYF.

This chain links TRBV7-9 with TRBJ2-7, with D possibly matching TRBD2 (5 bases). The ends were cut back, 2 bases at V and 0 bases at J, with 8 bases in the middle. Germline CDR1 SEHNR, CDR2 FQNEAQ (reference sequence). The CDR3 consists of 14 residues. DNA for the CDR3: TGTGCCAGCAGCTTAAGAGACTACTCCTACGAGCAGTACTTC. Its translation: CASSLRDYSYEQYF.

CDR3 sequence (DNA): TGTGCCAGCAGTTACTCCGATTCTGGGCATGAAAAACTGTTTTTT. It specifies CASSYSDSGHEKLFF. This chain links TRBV6-5 with TRBJ1-4; D gene uncertain. CDR3 length: 15 amino acids. Germline V lookup: CDR1 MNHEY, CDR2 SVGAGI. V lost 0 bases and J 6 bases, leaving 11 bases between the germline ends.

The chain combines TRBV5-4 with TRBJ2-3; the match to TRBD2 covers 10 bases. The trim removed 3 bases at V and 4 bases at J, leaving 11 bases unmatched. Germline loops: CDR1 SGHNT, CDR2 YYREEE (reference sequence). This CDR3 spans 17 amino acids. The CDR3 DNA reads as TGTGCCAGCAGCTGGGGTCTAGCGGGAGTTTCGTCAGATACGCAGTATTTT. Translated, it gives CASSWGLAGVSSDTQYF.

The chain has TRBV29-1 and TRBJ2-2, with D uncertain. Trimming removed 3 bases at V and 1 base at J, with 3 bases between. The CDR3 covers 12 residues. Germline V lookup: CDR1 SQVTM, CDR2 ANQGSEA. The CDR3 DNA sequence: TGCAGCGTTGACGGGAACACCGGGGAGCTGTTTTTT. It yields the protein CSVDGNTGELFF.

CDR3 coding DNA: TGTGCCAGCCTTGACAGGGGGCGAAGCTATGGCTACACCTTC. Residues: CASLDRGRSYGYTF. J is TRBJ1-2 and V is TRBV28; TRBD1 matches 10 bases. The junction had 7 bases not matched to a gene; V was cut back by 8 bases and J by 4 bases. The germline CDR1 and CDR2 sequences are MDHEN and SYDVKM. The length of the CDR3 is 14 residues.

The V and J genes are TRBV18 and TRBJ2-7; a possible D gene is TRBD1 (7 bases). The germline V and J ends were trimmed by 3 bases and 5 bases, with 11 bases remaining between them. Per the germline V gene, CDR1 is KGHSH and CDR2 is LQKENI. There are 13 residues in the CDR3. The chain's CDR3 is CASSPSGGNEQYF. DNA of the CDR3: TGTGCCAGCTCACCGTCAGGGGGGAACGAGCAGTACTTC.

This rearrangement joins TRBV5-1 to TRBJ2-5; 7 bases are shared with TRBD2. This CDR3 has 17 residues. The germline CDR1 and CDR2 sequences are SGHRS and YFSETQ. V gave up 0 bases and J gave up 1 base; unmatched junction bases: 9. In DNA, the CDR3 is TGCGCCAGCAGCTTGGGGGTGACCGGGACTATCCAAGAGACCCAGTACTTC. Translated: CASSLGVTGTIQETQYF.

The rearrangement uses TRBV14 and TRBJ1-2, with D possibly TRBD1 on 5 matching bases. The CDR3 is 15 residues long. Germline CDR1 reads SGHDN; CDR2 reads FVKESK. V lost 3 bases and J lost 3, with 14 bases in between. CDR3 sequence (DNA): TGTGCCAGCAGCCAGGGGGGGTTAAAGGACTATGGCTACACCTTC. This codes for CASSQGGLKDYGYTF.

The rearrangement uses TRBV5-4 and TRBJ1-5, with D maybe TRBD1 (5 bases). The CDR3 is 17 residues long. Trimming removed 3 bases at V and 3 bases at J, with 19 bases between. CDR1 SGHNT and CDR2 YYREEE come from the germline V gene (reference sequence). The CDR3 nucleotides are TGTGCCAGCAGCTGTTCCTCCAGGGTGGGTAACAATCAGCCCCAGCATTTT. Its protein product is CASSCSSRVGNNQPQHF.

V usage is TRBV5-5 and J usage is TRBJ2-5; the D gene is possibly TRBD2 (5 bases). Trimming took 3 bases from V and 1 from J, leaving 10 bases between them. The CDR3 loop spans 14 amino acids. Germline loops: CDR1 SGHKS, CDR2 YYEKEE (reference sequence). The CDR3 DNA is TGTGCCAGCAGCTCGCGGGTAGGCCAAGAGACCCAGTACTTC. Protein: CASSSRVGQETQYF.